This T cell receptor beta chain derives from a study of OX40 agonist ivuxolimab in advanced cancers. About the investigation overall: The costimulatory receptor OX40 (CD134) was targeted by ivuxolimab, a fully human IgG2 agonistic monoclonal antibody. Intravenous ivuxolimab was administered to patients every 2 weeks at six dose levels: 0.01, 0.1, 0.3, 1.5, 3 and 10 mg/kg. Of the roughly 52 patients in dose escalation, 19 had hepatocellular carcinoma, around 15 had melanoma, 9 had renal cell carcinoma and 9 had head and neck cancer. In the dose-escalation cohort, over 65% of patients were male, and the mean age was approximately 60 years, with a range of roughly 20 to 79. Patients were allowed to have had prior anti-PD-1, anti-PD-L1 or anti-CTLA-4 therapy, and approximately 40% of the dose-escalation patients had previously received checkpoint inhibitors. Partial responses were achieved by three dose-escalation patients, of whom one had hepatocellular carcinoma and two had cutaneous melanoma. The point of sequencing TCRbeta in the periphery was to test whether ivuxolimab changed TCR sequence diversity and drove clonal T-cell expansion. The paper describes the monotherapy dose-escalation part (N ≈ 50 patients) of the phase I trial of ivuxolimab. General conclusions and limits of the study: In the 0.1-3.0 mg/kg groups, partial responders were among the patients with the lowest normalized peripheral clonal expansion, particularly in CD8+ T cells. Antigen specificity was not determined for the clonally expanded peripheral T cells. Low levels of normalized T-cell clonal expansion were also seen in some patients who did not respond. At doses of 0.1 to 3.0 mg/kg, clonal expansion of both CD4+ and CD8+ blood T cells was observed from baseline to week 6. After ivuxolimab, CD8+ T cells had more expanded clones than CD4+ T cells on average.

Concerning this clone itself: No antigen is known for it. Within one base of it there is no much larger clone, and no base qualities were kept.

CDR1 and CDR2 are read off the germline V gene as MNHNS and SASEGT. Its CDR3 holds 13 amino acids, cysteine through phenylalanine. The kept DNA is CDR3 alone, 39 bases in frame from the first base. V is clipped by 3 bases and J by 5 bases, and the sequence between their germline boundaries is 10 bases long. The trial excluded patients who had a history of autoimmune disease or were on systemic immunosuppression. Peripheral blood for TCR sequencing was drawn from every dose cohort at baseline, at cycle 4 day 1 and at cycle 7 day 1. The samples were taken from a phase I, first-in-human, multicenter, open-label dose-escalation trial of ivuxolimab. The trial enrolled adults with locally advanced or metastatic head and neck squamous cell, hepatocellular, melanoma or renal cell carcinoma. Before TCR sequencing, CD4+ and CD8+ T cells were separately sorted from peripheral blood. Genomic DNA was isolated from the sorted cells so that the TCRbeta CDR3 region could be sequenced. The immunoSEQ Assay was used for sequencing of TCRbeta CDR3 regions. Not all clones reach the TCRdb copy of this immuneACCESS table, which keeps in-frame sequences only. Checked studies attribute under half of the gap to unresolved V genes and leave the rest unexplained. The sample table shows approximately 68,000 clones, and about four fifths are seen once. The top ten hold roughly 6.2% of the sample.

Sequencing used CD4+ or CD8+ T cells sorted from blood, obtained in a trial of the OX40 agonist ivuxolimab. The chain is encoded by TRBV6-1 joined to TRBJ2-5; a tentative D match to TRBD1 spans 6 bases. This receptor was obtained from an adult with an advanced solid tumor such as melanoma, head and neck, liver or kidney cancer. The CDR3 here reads CASSDPGEETQYF. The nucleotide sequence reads TGTGCCAGCAGTGACCCAGGGGAGGAGACCCAGTACTTC.